This entry describes one T cell receptor (beta chain). Its antigen is unknown. The sample comes from a study of human thymus T cells. General study results and limits: Related studies noted strongly shared thymic repertoires across unrelated people. Thymic and blood repertoires seemed to show skewed V and J gene use.

V lost 0 bases, J lost 2 bases, and 18 bases lay in between. Germline CDR1 SGHKS, CDR2 YYEKEE (reference sequence). This CDR3 region has 17 residues. Corrective heart surgery yielded the resections from which the thymus tissue came. The table came from immunoSEQ multiplex PCR; TCRdb's copy has only in-frame clones and leaves some out. This table holds about 130,000 clones, around 94% found once. This TCR derives from a boy under two years old with a congenital heart defect but otherwise immunologically healthy. The chain joins TRBV5-5 to TRBJ2-7; TRBD1 might be the D (6 bases). Sequencing used thymus tissue. The chain's CDR3 is CASSLGSPGQPTYEQYF. The CDR3 DNA sequence: TGTGCCAGCAGCTTGGGTTCCCCGGGACAACCTACCTACGAGCAGTACTTC.